The 22 T cell receptor beta chains given below trace back to one sample, sequenced in a study of control samples from healthy donors and cancer patients. Some clones are missing from TCRdb's copy, which holds only in-frame ones; the method was immunoSEQ multiplex PCR. Of approximately 68,000 clones listed, 65% to 85% are singletons. The specimen was blood. These receptors were obtained from a man in his fifties or sixties in good health.

V usage is TRBV30 and J usage is TRBJ1-5, with D perhaps TRBD1 (5 bases). In germline, CDR1 is GTSNPN, CDR2 SVGIG (reference sequence). The CDR3 consists of 13 residues. V shed 1 base and J shed 3 bases, with 7 bases lying between them. For the CDR3, the DNA is TGTGCCTGGAGTGACAGGCTCAATCAGCCCCAGCATTTT. It is translated as CAWSDRLNQPQHF.

This chain uses TRBV7-9 with TRBJ2-7; D possibly corresponds to TRBD1 (5 bases). The CDR3 contains 13 residues. V was clipped by 5 bases and J by 2 bases, with 10 bases between them. Germline V gives CDR1 SEHNR, CDR2 FQNEAQ (reference sequence). CDR3 amino acids: CASSIDRAYEQYF. The CDR3 DNA is TGTGCCAGCAGCATCGACAGAGCCTACGAGCAGTACTTC.

This rearrangement joins TRBV3-1 (or the pseudogene TRBV3-2) to TRBJ2-3, with TRBD2 identical over 8 bases. Germline CDR1 and CDR2: LGHDT and YNNKEL (reference sequence). The CDR3 sequence is 16 residues long. V shed 4 bases, J shed 2 bases, and the junction held 8 bases outside the gene matches. This CDR3 is CASSPRAGVITDTQYF. CDR3 DNA sequence: TGTGCCAGCAGCCCAAGAGCGGGAGTGATCACAGATACGCAGTATTTT.

V usage is TRBV28 and J usage is TRBJ2-5; 12 positions match TRBD2. V lost 5 bases and J lost 6; bases outside the gene matches: 10. This CDR3 has 16 amino acids. Germline V gene data show CDR1 as MDHEN and CDR2 as SYDVKM. CDR3 amino acids: CASSLRLAGVAQTQYF. The CDR3 DNA reads TGTGCCAGCAGTCTTCGACTAGCGGGAGTGGCCCAGACCCAGTACTTC.

The rearrangement joins TRBV11-2 to TRBJ2-7, with 9 bases matching TRBD2. V lost 2 bases, J lost 3 bases, and 5 bases stayed unmatched. The CDR3 loop spans 15 amino acids. Per germline, CDR1 SGHAT and CDR2 FQNNGV. The chain's CDR3 is CASSLRAGGNYEQYF. The CDR3 bases are TGTGCCAGCAGCTTAAGAGCGGGAGGTAACTACGAGCAGTACTTC.

This clone was counted a single time. This chain uses TRBV9 with TRBJ2-6; the D call may be TRBD1 or TRBD2 (5 bases each). Germline loops: CDR1 SGDLS, CDR2 YYNGEE. The CDR3 has 15 amino acids. V was clipped by 0 bases and J by 4 bases, with 8 bases between them. The CDR3 reads CASSVAGTGANVLTF. For the CDR3, the DNA is TGTGCCAGCAGCGTAGCAGGGACCGGGGCCAACGTCCTGACTTTC.

The J gene is TRBJ2-5, the V gene TRBV11-2, with 7 bases lining up with TRBD2. Trimming took 5 bases from V and 3 from J; bases not matched to a gene: 6. The germline V gene encodes CDR1 SGHAT and CDR2 FQNNGV. This CDR3 has 14 amino acids. Here the CDR3 DNA reads TGTGCCAGCAGCGCCGGACTAGTAAAAGAGACCCAGTACTTC. As protein: CASSAGLVKETQYF. Filled out from reference TRBV11-2 and TRBJ2-5, the complete variable domain reads EAGVAQSPRYKIIEKRQSVAFWCNPISGHATLYWYQQILGQGPKLLIQFQNNGVVDDSQLPKDRFSAERLKGVDSTLKIQPAKLEDSAVYLCASSAGLVKETQYFGPGTRLLVL.

The rearrangement uses TRBV3-1 (or the pseudogene TRBV3-2) and TRBJ1-1, with unresolved D. Trimming shortened V by 4 bases and J by 1 base, and 13 bases separated the two germline ends. CDR3 size: 15 residues. Per germline, CDR1 LGHDT and CDR2 YNNKEL (reference sequence). This chain's CDR3 is CASSPAGSPNTEAFF. CDR3 in DNA: TGTGCCAGCAGCCCCGCCGGGAGTCCGAACACTGAAGCTTTCTTT.

This sequence joins TRBV25-1 and TRBJ2-5, with D perhaps given as TRBD1 or TRBD2 (6 bases each). Between the trimmed V and J ends, which lost 4 bases and 5 bases, there was a span of 17 bases. CDR3 length equals 15 residues. Germline loops: CDR1 MGHDK, CDR2 SYGVNS. CDR3 nucleotides: TGTGCCAGCAGTGCTGAGGGGGGCCCCGGGGAGACCCAGTACTTC. This codes for CASSAEGGPGETQYF.

V gene TRBV10-3 combines with J gene TRBJ2-3, with 14 positions matching TRBD2. Per the germline V gene, CDR1 is ENHRY and CDR2 is SYGVKD. J was trimmed by 4 bases and V by 6 bases; bases with no gene match: 0. The CDR3 sequence is 14 residues long. Written as DNA, the CDR3 is TGTGCCATCAGGGGACTAGCGGGAGCAGATACGCAGTATTTT. Its translation is CAIRGLAGADTQYF.

V is TRBV5-1 and J is TRBJ2-3, with D possibly called TRBD1 or TRBD2 (6 bases each). Germline-derived CDR1 and CDR2 are SGHRS and YFSETQ. The CDR3 consists of 15 residues. The V and J ends lost 7 bases and 0 bases respectively, with 15 bases between them. The CDR3 protein is CASGAGGGSTDTQYF. CDR3 DNA sequence: TGCGCCAGCGGAGCCGGGGGCGGGAGCACAGATACGCAGTATTTT. Based on the CDR3 plus reference TRBV5-1 and TRBJ2-3, the full variable domain is KAGVTQTPRYLIKTRGQQVTLSCSPISGHRSVSWYQQTPGQGLQFLFEYFSETQRNKGNFPGRFSGRQFSNSRSEMNVSTLELGDSALYLCASGAGGGSTDTQYFGPGTRLTVL.

The chain joins TRBV5-6 to TRBJ1-1, with 7 bases fitting TRBD1. Losses at the gene ends were 0 bases for V and 4 bases for J; bases not matched to a gene: 6. The germline gives CDR1 SGHDT, CDR2 YYEEEE. The CDR3 runs to 15 residues. CDR3 loop: CASSLGSGGVTEAFF. CDR3 coding DNA: TGTGCCAGCAGCTTGGGTTCAGGGGGGGTCACTGAAGCTTTCTTT. The full variable domain, completed using reference TRBV5-6 and TRBJ1-1, is DAGVTQSPTHLIKTRGQQVTLRCSPKSGHDTVSWYQQALGQGPQFIFQYYEEEERQRGNFPDRFSGHQFPNYSSELNVNALLLGDSALYLCASSLGSGGVTEAFFGQGTRLTVV.

This clone was picked up a small number of times. This sequence joins TRBV19 and TRBJ1-3; possibly TRBD1 for D (6 bases). CDR3 size: 16 residues. V was cut by 4 bases and J by 0 bases, with 13 bases left in between. Germline V CDR1 and CDR2: LNHDA, SQIVND (reference sequence). For the CDR3, the DNA is TGTGCCAGTAGTAATCGACAGGTTAACTCTGGAAACACCATATATTTT. This translates into CASSNRQVNSGNTIYF.

The chain recombines TRBV20-1 with TRBJ2-2; TRBD2 agrees at 9 bases. The CDR3 runs 18 residues. Germline loops: CDR1 DFQATT, CDR2 SNEGSKA (reference sequence). V lost 3 bases to trimming and J lost 0 bases; unmatched junction nucleotides: 11. CDR3 protein: CSASVTSGQSPNTGELFF. The CDR3 bases are TGCAGTGCTAGTGTGACTAGCGGCCAGAGCCCGAACACCGGGGAGCTGTTTTTT.

The rearrangement uses TRBV28 and TRBJ2-4; either TRBD1 or TRBD2 may supply D (6 bases each). CDR1 MDHEN and CDR2 SYDVKM come from the germline V gene. This CDR3 is built from 14 residues. V lost 6 bases and J 9 bases, leaving 18 bases between the germline ends. The CDR3 coding sequence is TGTGCCAGCAGGGCGAAACTAAAGGGGGGCATTCAGTACTTC. It translates to CASRAKLKGGIQYF.

The chain recombines TRBV7-3 with TRBJ2-1, with 8 bases lining up with TRBD2. CDR1 is SGHTA and CDR2 is FQGTGA in the germline V gene. Losses at the gene ends were 5 bases for V and 2 bases for J; bases not matched to a gene: 5. The CDR3 runs 15 residues. The DNA for the CDR3 is TGTGCCAGCAGCCAAACTAGCGGTGCCTACAATGAGCAGTTCTTC. Translated, it gives CASSQTSGAYNEQFF.

The V and J genes are TRBV29-1 and TRBJ1-1; D gene unclear. Trimming removed 7 bases from V and 2 bases from J, with 14 bases in between. Germline CDR1 reads SQVTM; CDR2 reads ANQGSEA. The CDR3 is 13 amino acids. The CDR3: CSAHRGSNTEAFF. The CDR3 coding sequence is TGCAGCGCACATCGGGGATCAAACACTGAAGCTTTCTTT.

The chain is built from TRBV11-2 and TRBJ2-7; no clear D gene. This CDR3 comprises 14 residues. Deletions cut 5 bases from V and 0 bases from J, with 11 bases between. Germline CDR1 SGHAT, CDR2 FQNNGV. The CDR3 here is CASSLVRSSYEQYF. CDR3 sequence (DNA): TGTGCCAGCAGCCTAGTGCGGAGCTCCTACGAGCAGTACTTC.

The V and J genes are TRBV27 and TRBJ2-7, with 14 bases that match TRBD2. The V segment lost 3 bases and the J segment 5 bases; nucleotides outside the gene matches: 15. Germline values: CDR1 MNHEY, CDR2 SMNVEV (reference sequence). The CDR3 runs to 19 residues. CDR3 amino acids: CASSFRRGLAGEGVHEQYF. As DNA, the CDR3 is TGTGCCAGCAGTTTCCGACGGGGACTAGCGGGAGAAGGGGTCCACGAGCAGTACTTC.

The J gene is TRBJ2-1, the V gene TRBV11-1; D is possibly TRBD1 (6 bases). This CDR3 is built from 13 residues. Germline lookup yields CDR1 SGHAT and CDR2 FQDESV (reference sequence). V lost 6 bases and J lost 3, with 9 bases in between. This CDR3 reads CASSLDSYNEQFF. The CDR3 DNA reads TGTGCCAGCAGTTTGGACAGCTACAATGAGCAGTTCTTC.

The CDR3 region is CASSQNAATDTQYF. The CDR3 DNA is TGCGCCAGCAGCCAGAATGCTGCCACAGATACGCAGTATTTT. The rearrangement links TRBV5-1 to TRBJ2-3; D unclear. The CDR3 sequence is 14 residues long. Germline assignment: CDR1 SGHRS and CDR2 YFSETQ. V shed 4 bases and J shed 2 bases, with 11 bases lying between them.

V and J are TRBV11-2 and TRBJ1-1; D gene ambiguous. CDR1 and CDR2 (germline): SGHAT, FQNNGV. Trimming removed 1 base at V and 4 bases at J, with 16 bases between. The CDR3 spans 16 residues. The CDR3 region is CASSLVRVFHITEAFF. The CDR3, as DNA: TGTGCCAGCAGCTTAGTTAGGGTTTTCCACATCACTGAAGCTTTCTTT.